Listed below are T cell receptor beta chains from one sample, sequenced in a study of cytomegalovirus exposure and HLA in healthy donors. Here immunoSEQ multiplex PCR was the method, and the copy in TCRdb shows in-frame clones only, minus some. The data show some 91,000 clones, 60% to 80% seen once. The sample comprised PBMCs. These receptors were taken from a man aged 35-49 years in good health and CMV-seronegative. CDR3s include the opening cysteine and the closing phenylalanine or tryptophan. The D gene is left open where the match is weak. The size entry is marked missing in some rows and otherwise reads once, few, many or a size class.

v_call	j_call	d_call	clone_size	cdr3_aa	cdr3_nt
TRBV10-3	TRBJ2-5	TRBD2	-	CAISESGGGVETQYF	TGTGCCATCAGTGAGTCCGGGGGGGGCGTAGAGACCCAGTACTTC
TRBV30	TRBJ2-2	-	-	CAWWGSGANTGELFF	TGTGCCTGGTGGGGATCAGGGGCGAACACCGGGGAGCTGTTTTTT
TRBV9	TRBJ2-1	-	-	CASSVGQYGEQFF	TGTGCCAGCAGCGTAGGACAGTACGGTGAGCAGTTCTTC
TRBV19	TRBJ1-6	-	-	CASSPREGISPLHF	TGTGCCAGTAGTCCCCGGGAGGGAATTTCACCCCTCCACTTT
TRBV6-5	TRBJ1-1	-	-	CASSSPGRGTEAFF	TGTGCCAGCAGTTCTCCAGGGAGGGGCACTGAAGCTTTCTTT
TRBV18	TRBJ1-2	-	-	CASSPGNRVLLGYTF	TGTGCCAGCTCACCCGGGAACAGGGTCCTCCTCGGCTACACCTTC
TRBV5-1	TRBJ1-4	-	few	CASSLQQPHEKLFF	TGCGCCAGCAGCTTGCAACAGCCCCATGAAAAACTGTTTTTT
TRBV6-5	TRBJ2-7	TRBD2	-	CASSYSALAAYEQYF	TGTGCCAGCAGTTACTCGGCTCTAGCGGCCTACGAGCAGTACTTC
TRBV18	TRBJ2-1	-	-	CASSPLGATLTYNEQFF	TGTGCCAGCTCACCATTGGGGGCCACGCTTACCTACAATGAGCAGTTCTTC
TRBV6-1	TRBJ2-6	-	-	CASSELRSGANVLTF	TGTGCCAGCAGTGAATTGAGGTCCGGGGCCAACGTCCTGACTTTC
TRBV30	TRBJ2-7	-	-	CAWSRQRYEQYF	TGTGCCTGGAGTCGGCAGCGCTACGAGCAGTACTTC
TRBV5-6	TRBJ2-2	-	-	CASSLTGSNTGELFF	TGTGCCAGCAGCTTGACAGGTTCGAACACCGGGGAGCTGTTTTTT
TRBV19	TRBJ1-1	-	-	CASSIKGQGRDTEAFF	TGTGCCAGTAGTATAAAAGGGCAAGGGAGGGACACTGAAGCTTTCTTT
TRBV11-2	TRBJ1-6	TRBD1	-	CASSLDGNRGYSPLHF	TGTGCCAGCAGCTTAGATGGCAACAGGGGGTATTCACCCCTCCACTTT
TRBV19	TRBJ1-1	TRBD1	-	CATGTGKGYTEAFF	TGTGCCACCGGGACAGGGAAAGGGTACACTGAAGCTTTCTTT
TRBV6-6	TRBJ1-5	TRBD1	-	CASSYDRGNQPQHF	TGTGCCAGCAGTTACGACAGGGGCAATCAGCCCCAGCATTTT
TRBV29-1	TRBJ1-1	TRBD1	-	CSVEGPGQGRAFF	TGCAGCGTTGAAGGCCCGGGACAGGGTAGAGCTTTCTTT
TRBV28	TRBJ2-3	-	-	CASSLPGTDTQYF	TGTGCCAGCAGTTTACCGGGCACAGATACGCAGTATTTT
TRBV7-6	TRBJ2-5	TRBD2	-	CASSRSGVVEETQYF	TGTGCCAGCAGTCGTAGCGGGGTTGTTGAGGAGACCCAGTACTTC
TRBV11-2	TRBJ1-4	-	-	CASSLDRRGIEKLFF	TGTGCCAGCAGCTTAGATCGCAGGGGTATTGAAAAACTGTTTTTT
TRBV29-1	TRBJ2-1	-	-	CSVDPRGSYNEQFF	TGCAGCGTTGATCCCAGGGGTTCCTACAATGAGCAGTTCTTC
TRBV30	TRBJ2-7	TRBD1	once	CAWSVKGQVVF	TGTGCCTGGAGTGTAAAGGGACAGGTAGTCTTC
TRBV30	TRBJ1-1	-	-	CAWSKWGVANNTEAFF	TGTGCCTGGAGTAAGTGGGGGGTTGCGAATAACACTGAAGCTTTCTTT
TRBV10-3	TRBJ1-6	TRBD1	-	CAISEPGQGNSPLHF	TGTGCCATCAGTGAGCCGGGACAGGGAAATTCACCCCTCCACTTT
TRBV5-4	TRBJ2-2	TRBD1	-	CASSPGQAVTGELFF	TGTGCCAGCAGCCCGGGACAGGCTGTCACCGGGGAGCTGTTTTTT
TRBV4-1	TRBJ2-7	-	-	CASSPLLAGTREQYF	TGCGCCAGCAGCCCCCTACTCGCGGGAACCCGCGAGCAGTACTTC
TRBV10-3	TRBJ2-1	-	few	CAIGKTGDNEQFF	TGTGCCATCGGGAAGACAGGAGACAATGAGCAGTTCTTC
TRBV5-1	TRBJ2-7	-	few	CASSLNSGYSYEQYF	TGCGCCAGCAGCTTGAATAGCGGTTACTCCTACGAGCAGTACTTC
TRBV29-1	TRBJ1-5	TRBD1	-	CSVGGQGGNQPQHF	TGCAGCGTGGGCGGACAGGGGGGTAATCAGCCCCAGCATTTT
TRBV11-2	TRBJ1-2	TRBD1	-	CASSSGGSGYTF	TGTGCCAGCAGCTCAGGGGGCAGTGGCTACACCTTC
TRBV5-1	TRBJ2-7	TRBD2	once	CASSLRLAGVFSYEQYF	TGCGCCAGCAGCTTGAGGCTAGCGGGAGTTTTTTCCTACGAGCAGTACTTC
TRBV5-1	TRBJ2-7	TRBD2	-	CASSLDRGSGSMGSYEQYF	TGCGCCAGCAGCTTGGATCGGGGTAGCGGGAGTATGGGTTCCTACGAGCAGTACTTC
TRBV2	TRBJ2-2	TRBD1	-	CASSAQGMTGELFF	TGTGCCAGCAGTGCACAGGGGATGACCGGGGAGCTGTTTTTT
TRBV7-9	TRBJ2-2	-	-	CASSLGRGHTGELFF	TGTGCCAGCAGCTTAGGCAGGGGACACACCGGGGAGCTGTTTTTT
TRBV19	TRBJ1-1	TRBD1	-	CASRDSPTEAFF	TGTGCCTCCCGGGACAGTCCGACTGAAGCTTTCTTT
TRBV11-2	TRBJ1-1	-	-	CASSMRVNAEAFF	TGTGCCAGCAGCATGAGGGTGAACGCTGAAGCTTTCTTT
TRBV28	TRBJ1-1	TRBD1	-	CASSSTGVTPEAFF	TGTGCCAGCAGTTCGACAGGGGTAACTCCTGAAGCTTTCTTT
TRBV4-1	TRBJ1-2	TRBD1	-	CASSRLGQVPGYTF	TGCGCCAGCAGCCGCCTAGGACAGGTGCCTGGCTACACCTTC
TRBV28	TRBJ2-1	-	-	CASSRVDLNNEQFF	TGTGCCAGCAGCCGCGTGGACTTGAACAATGAGCAGTTCTTC
TRBV7-2	TRBJ2-1	-	few	CASSLELGGDNEQFF	TGTGCCAGCAGCTTAGAACTAGGAGGGGACAATGAGCAGTTCTTC
TRBV2	TRBJ2-4	TRBD1	-	CASSEGQGIAKNIQYF	TGTGCCAGCAGTGAAGGACAGGGAATAGCCAAAAACATTCAGTACTTC
TRBV6-1	TRBJ2-3	TRBD2	-	CASSEGGLANTQYF	TGTGCCAGCAGTGAAGGCGGACTAGCGAATACGCAGTATTTT
TRBV2	TRBJ1-6	-	-	CASSEEGGSYNSPLHF	TGTGCCAGCAGTGAGGAGGGAGGCTCCTATAATTCACCCCTCCACTTT
TRBV6-6	TRBJ2-1	TRBD1	-	CASRQGTLVREQFF	TGTGCCAGCAGACAGGGGACACTAGTGAGAGAGCAGTTCTTC
TRBV18	TRBJ2-3	TRBD1	-	CASSPGQGLTDTQYF	TGTGCCAGCTCACCCGGACAGGGACTCACAGATACGCAGTATTTT
TRBV9	TRBJ2-7	TRBD1	once	CASSVDRLNYEQYF	TGTGCCAGCAGCGTGGACAGGCTTAACTACGAGCAGTACTTC
TRBV7-2	TRBJ1-1	-	-	CASSETGGGPEAFF	TGTGCCAGCAGCGAGACCGGGGGGGGGCCTGAAGCTTTCTTT
TRBV5-4	TRBJ2-1	-	-	CASSTDARTRYNEQFF	TGTGCCAGCAGCACAGATGCCCGTACACGGTACAATGAGCAGTTCTTC
TRBV5-6	TRBJ2-7	-	-	CASSLVSTYEQYF	TGTGCCAGCAGCTTGGTTTCCACCTACGAGCAGTACTTC
TRBV6-4	TRBJ2-1	TRBD2	once	CASSDGGRGEQFF	TGTGCCAGCAGTGACGGTGGGCGGGGGGAGCAGTTCTTC
TRBV25-1	TRBJ2-5	TRBD2	-	CASSESSGGDLETQYF	TGTGCCAGCAGTGAGTCAAGCGGGGGGGATCTAGAGACCCAGTACTTC
TRBV7-9	TRBJ1-6	-	once	CASSLAGGRSPLHF	TGTGCCAGCAGCTTAGCAGGGGGTAGGTCACCCCTCCACTTT
TRBV28	TRBJ2-7	TRBD1	-	CASTLPGQGYCEQYF	TGTGCCAGCACCTTACCGGGACAGGGATACTGCGAGCAGTACTTC
TRBV11-2	TRBJ1-4	TRBD1	once	CASNSDRGNEKLFF	TGTGCCAGCAACTCGGACAGGGGGAATGAAAAACTGTTTTTT
TRBV5-1	TRBJ1-1	-	-	CASSRTGLEAFF	TGCGCCAGCAGCCGTACAGGGCTTGAAGCTTTCTTT
TRBV5-8	TRBJ2-7	TRBD1	-	CASSFMGQGVNEQYF	TGTGCCAGCAGCTTCATGGGACAGGGGGTCAACGAGCAGTACTTC
TRBV6-1	TRBJ1-5	TRBD1	-	CASSAGTGASFSNQPQHF	TGTGCCAGCAGTGCCGGGACAGGGGCGTCTTTTAGCAATCAGCCCCAGCATTTT